This entry features one T cell receptor beta chain sequence. These data belong to a study of early stage breast cancer tumors. About the research overall: About 80% of the 16 invasive tumors were ER+, PR+ and HER2-.

This CDR3 has 14 residues. Between the trimmed V and J ends, which lost 5 bases and 5 bases, there was a span of 13 bases. Germline V gene sequence: CDR1 SGHTA, CDR2 FQGNSA. The table came from immunoSEQ multiplex PCR; TCRdb's copy has only in-frame clones and leaves some out. The top ten hold under 3.5% of the sample, which has more than 60,000 clones, roughly 84% seen once. Material for sequencing was blood. The chain uses TRBV7-2 and TRBJ2-1; no reliable D call. The receptor comes from a person aged 55 to 75 with breast cancer. The CDR3, as DNA: TGTGCCAGCAGCCCGAGAAGCTCTCACAATGAGCAGTTCTTC. Protein: CASSPRSSHNEQFF. The entire variable domain, with the rest obtained from reference TRBV7-2 and TRBJ2-1, is as follows: GAGVSQSPSNKVTEKGKDVELRCDPISGHTALYWYRQSLGQGLEFLIYFQGNSAPDKSGLPSDRFSAERTGGSVSTLTIQRTQQEDSAVYLCASSPRSSHNEQFFGPGTRLTVL.